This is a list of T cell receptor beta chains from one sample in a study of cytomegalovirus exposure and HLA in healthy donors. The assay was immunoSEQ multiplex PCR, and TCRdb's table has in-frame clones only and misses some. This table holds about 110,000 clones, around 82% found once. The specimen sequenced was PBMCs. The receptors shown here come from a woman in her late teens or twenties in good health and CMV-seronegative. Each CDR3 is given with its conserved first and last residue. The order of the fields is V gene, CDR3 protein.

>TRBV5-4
CASSPSGGLGTPLHF
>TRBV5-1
CASSLRGVASGGPTLGEQYF
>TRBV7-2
CASSFRVGEKLFF
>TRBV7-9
CASSLGQAPQFYTF
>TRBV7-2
CASSPGGYAYNYGYTF
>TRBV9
CASSTTDMGSPLHF
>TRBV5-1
CASSLGTSVGTQYF
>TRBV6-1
CASSGSGQSISGANVLTF
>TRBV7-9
CASSLGTGGADSAYEQYF
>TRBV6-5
CASKSGNVQETQYF
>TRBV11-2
CASSRGDSTASRANVLTF
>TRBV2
CASSESQGSHQPQHF
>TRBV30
CAWSVWGRYGYTF
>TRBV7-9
CASSRAREANEKLFF
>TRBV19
CASSTPKGQGAGYTF
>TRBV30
CAWRRVLDSPLHF
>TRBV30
CAWSVLAGREAFF
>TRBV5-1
CASSSPRSGGPSSYEQYF
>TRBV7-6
CASSSAGGKETQYF
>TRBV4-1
CASSQEGRGSNTGELFF
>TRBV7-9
CASSPTGVEAFF
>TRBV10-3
CAIRAGDNTEAFF
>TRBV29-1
CSALLPAGGSYEQYF
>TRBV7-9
CASSFLDRRGGELFF
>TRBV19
CASSIPPQGRGYTF
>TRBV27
CASSLLAGGPQFF
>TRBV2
CAIAQGAATEAFF
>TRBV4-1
CASSQTMNSRDPIWF
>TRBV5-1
CASSLIPQETQYF
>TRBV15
CATSRERGGAETQYF
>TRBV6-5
CASSDRTGQETQYF
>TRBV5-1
CASSLELAGGRTAQYF
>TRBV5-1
CASSLGLAGGLGGTDTQYF
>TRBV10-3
CAIRDSGVSYNEQFF
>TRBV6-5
CASIDRNYGYTF
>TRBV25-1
CASSLYTAEQPQHF
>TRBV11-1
CASRHPGLAGSYNEQFF
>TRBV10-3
CAISESGQANTEAFF
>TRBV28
CASSNRQGFGEKLFF
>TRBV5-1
CASSLYSGGIDEQFF
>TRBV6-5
CASSYLPSGDSYEQYF
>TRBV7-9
CASSPGGAGEKLFF
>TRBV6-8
CASSYSKLRMILNEQFF